These 8 T cell receptor beta chains were all obtained from the same sample, sequenced in a study of cytomegalovirus exposure and HLA in healthy donors. The PCR ran on 60 Vbeta and 13 Jbeta primers. TCRdb's table, derived via immunoSEQ multiplex PCR, lists solely in-frame clones and lacks some. Among approximately 300,000 clones listed, approximately 84% were seen once. Sequences were obtained from PBMCs. The receptors were gathered from a woman between 35 and 50 years old in good health and CMV-seropositive.

This chain links TRBV7-6 with TRBJ2-3, with TRBD2 as a possible D gene (6 bases). Germline-derived CDR1 and CDR2 are SGHVS and FNYEAQ. V was clipped by 4 bases and J by 2 bases, with 19 bases between them. The CDR3 spans 17 residues. The CDR3 spells CASSSRSSVELTDTQYF. CDR3 bases: TGTGCCAGCAGCTCACGATCTAGCGTCGAACTCACAGATACGCAGTATTTT.

The CDR3 DNA follows: TGTGCCAGCAGCTCAGGAGGTTGGGCGGAGACCCAGTACTTC. Translation: CASSSGGWAETQYF. The rearrangement uses TRBV11-2 and TRBJ2-5, with D possibly TRBD2 on 5 matching bases. Trimming left V 4 bases short and J 5 bases short, with 14 bases between. Germline CDR1 SGHAT, CDR2 FQNNGV. The length of the CDR3 is 14 residues.

This chain links TRBV6-6 with TRBJ1-6, with D possibly being TRBD1 (6 bases). V was trimmed by 5 bases and J by 6 bases, leaving 8 bases between them. From germline, CDR1 is MNHNY and CDR2 SVGAGI (reference sequence). The length of the CDR3 is 13 residues. In nucleotides, the CDR3 is TGTGCCAGCAGTGGACAGAGTAATTCACCCCTCCACTTT. It codes for CASSGQSNSPLHF.

The J gene is TRBJ2-7, the V gene TRBV5-1; 8 bases agree with TRBD2. Germline CDR1 is SGHRS and CDR2 is YFSETQ. CDR3 size: 18 residues. V lost 3 bases, J lost 4 bases, and 18 bases stayed unmatched. CDR3 loop: CASSSEGYSGTQRYEQYF. The CDR3 DNA sequence: TGCGCCAGCAGCTCAGAGGGATATAGCGGGACCCAGAGATACGAGCAGTACTTC.

V gene TRBV18 combines with J gene TRBJ2-7, with D hard to call. Germline V CDR1 and CDR2: KGHSH, LQKENI. CDR3 size: 12 residues. Trimming removed 5 bases from V and 4 bases from J, with 9 bases in between. The CDR3 sequence: CASSSDMYEQYF. In DNA form, the CDR3 reads TGTGCCAGCTCATCAGATATGTACGAGCAGTACTTC.

Details on this clone: One end of the junction fails to match germline, which may point to a read error. V and J are TRBV7-9 and TRBJ2-7; 7 nucleotides align to TRBD1. This CDR3 has 15 residues. Per germline, CDR1 SEHNR and CDR2 FQNEAQ (reference sequence). CDR3 in amino acids: CSSSLVGDRAYEQYF. Here the CDR3 DNA reads TGTTCCAGCAGCTTAGTGGGGGACAGAGCCTACGAGCAGTACTTC.

Here the CDR3 reads CASSSYYGYEQYF. CDR3 coding DNA: TGTGCCAGCAGTTCTTACTATGGCTACGAGCAGTACTTC. This chain uses TRBV27 with TRBJ2-7; D is uncertain. The V gene's germline CDR1 is MNHEY and CDR2 SMNVEV (reference sequence). Between the trimmed V and J ends, which lost 4 bases and 3 bases, there was a span of 10 bases. The CDR3 sequence is 13 residues long.

This clone appeared once. This chain connects TRBV28 to TRBJ1-5; D possibly corresponds to TRBD1 (6 bases). The V and J ends lost 8 bases and 4 bases respectively, with 9 bases between them. The CDR3 length is 12 residues. Germline-derived CDR1 and CDR2 are MDHEN and SYDVKM. CDR3 bases: TGTGCCAGCGGGCAGGGGAATCAGCCCCAGCATTTT. Translating it yields CASGQGNQPQHF. The complete variable domain, with remaining parts taken from reference TRBV28 and TRBJ1-5, reads DVKVTQSSRYLVKRTGEKVFLECVQDMDHENMFWYRQDPGLGLRLIYFSYDVKMKEKGDIPEGYSVSREKKERFSLILESASTNQTSMYLCASGQGNQPQHFGDGTRLSIL.